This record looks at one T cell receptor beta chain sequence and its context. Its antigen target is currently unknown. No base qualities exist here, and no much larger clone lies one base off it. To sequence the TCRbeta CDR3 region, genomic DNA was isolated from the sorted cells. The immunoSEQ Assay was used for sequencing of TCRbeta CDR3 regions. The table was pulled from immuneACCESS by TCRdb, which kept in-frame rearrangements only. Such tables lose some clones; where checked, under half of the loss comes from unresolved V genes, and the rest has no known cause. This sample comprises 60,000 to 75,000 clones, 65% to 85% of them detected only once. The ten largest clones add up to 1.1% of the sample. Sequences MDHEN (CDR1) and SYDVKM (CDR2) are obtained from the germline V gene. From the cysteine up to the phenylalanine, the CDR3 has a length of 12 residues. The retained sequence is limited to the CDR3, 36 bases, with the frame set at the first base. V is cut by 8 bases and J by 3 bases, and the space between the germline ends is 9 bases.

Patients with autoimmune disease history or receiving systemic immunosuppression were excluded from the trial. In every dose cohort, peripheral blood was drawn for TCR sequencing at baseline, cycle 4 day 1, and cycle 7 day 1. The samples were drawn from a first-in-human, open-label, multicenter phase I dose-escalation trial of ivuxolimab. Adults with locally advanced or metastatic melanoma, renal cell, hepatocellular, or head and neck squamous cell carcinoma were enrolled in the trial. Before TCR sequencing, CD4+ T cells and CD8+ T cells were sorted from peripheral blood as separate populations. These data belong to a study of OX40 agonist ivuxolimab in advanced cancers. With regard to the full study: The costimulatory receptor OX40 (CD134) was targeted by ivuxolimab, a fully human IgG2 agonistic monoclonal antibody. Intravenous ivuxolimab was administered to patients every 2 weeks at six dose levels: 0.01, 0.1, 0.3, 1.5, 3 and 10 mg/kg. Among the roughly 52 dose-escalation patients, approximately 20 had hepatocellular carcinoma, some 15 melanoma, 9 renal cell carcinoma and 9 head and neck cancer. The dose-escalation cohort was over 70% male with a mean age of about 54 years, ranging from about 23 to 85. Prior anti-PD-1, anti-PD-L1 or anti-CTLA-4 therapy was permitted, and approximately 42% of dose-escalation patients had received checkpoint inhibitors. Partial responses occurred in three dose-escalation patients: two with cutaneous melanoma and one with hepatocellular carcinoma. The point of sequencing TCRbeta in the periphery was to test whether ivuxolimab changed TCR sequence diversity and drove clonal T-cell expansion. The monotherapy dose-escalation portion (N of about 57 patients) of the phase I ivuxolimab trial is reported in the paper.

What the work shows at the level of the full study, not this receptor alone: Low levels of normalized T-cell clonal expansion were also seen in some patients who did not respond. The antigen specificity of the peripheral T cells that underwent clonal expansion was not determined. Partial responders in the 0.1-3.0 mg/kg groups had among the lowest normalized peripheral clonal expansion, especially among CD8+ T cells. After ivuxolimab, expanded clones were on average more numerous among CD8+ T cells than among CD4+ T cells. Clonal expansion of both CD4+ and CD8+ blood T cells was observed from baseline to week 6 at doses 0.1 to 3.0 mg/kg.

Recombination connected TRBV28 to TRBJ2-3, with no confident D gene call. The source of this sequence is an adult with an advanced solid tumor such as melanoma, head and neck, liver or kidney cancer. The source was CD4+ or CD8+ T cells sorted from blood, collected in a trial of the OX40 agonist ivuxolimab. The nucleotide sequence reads TGTGCCAGCGGCGGATTAACAGATACGCAGTATTTT. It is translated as CASGGLTDTQYF.